This T cell receptor beta chain was captured in a study of cytomegalovirus exposure and HLA in healthy donors. Study at large: In a later analysis, the roughly 130 validation repertoires were reported to have used the same platform as the 600 to 800 first-cohort repertoires.

V dropped 2 bases and J dropped 8; count of bases not matched to a gene: 2. Germline V gene sequence: CDR1 MDHEN, CDR2 SYDVKM. This CDR3 comprises 12 residues. Points from the study as a whole: The investigators catalogued about 170 TCR beta chains as cytomegalovirus-associated.

For this clone: The target antigen is unknown.

The protocol was immunoSEQ multiplex PCR, while the TCRdb copy is restricted to in-frame clones and leaves out a portion. Of some 130,000 clones listed, roughly 79% are singletons. V usage is TRBV28 and J usage is TRBJ1-2; 7 nucleotides match TRBD1. The specimen sequenced was PBMCs. The source is a man between 25 and 39 years old in good health and CMV-seropositive. CDR3 in amino acids: CASSLQGGGYTF. CDR3 coding DNA: TGTGCCAGCAGTTTACAGGGGGGCGGCTACACCTTC.